This TCR beta chain emerged from a study of T cell responses to AZD1222 COVID-19 vaccine. Points from the study as a whole: Nearly half of the spike-specific TCRs reportedly recognize variant regions that carry no mutations. AZD1222 recipients seropositive at baseline numbered only five to seven. Increases in Spike-specific TCR breadth and depth were seen after two AZD1222 doses.

V lost 3 bases and J lost 3; bases outside the gene matches: 5. Germline CDR1 and CDR2: LGHDT and YNNKEL (reference sequence). CDR3 size: 15 residues. Note on this clone: Its specificity is unknown.

Second-dose schedules of about 4 or about 12 weeks were combined. The method was immunoSEQ multiplex PCR; TCRdb's version includes in-frame clones alone and lacks a portion of them. The data show tens of thousands of clones, about 91% seen once. Specimen: peripheral blood, collected 28 days after the second AZD1222 dose. This clonotype originated in an adult who received the AZD1222 COVID-19 vaccine. V and J are TRBV3-1 (or the pseudogene TRBV3-2) and TRBJ2-7, with 10 bases that match TRBD2. CDR3 coding DNA: TGTGCCAGCAGCCAGTTACCTAGCGGGGGCTACGAGCAGTACTTC. Protein sequence: CASSQLPSGGYEQYF.